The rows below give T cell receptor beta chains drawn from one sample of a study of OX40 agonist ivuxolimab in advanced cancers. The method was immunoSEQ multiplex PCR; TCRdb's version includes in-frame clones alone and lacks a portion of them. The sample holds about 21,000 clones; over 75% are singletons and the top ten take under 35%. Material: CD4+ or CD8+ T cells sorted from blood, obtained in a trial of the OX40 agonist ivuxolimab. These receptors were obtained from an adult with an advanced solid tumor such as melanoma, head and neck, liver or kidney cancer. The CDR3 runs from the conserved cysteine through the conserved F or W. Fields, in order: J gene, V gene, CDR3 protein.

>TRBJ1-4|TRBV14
CASSPGFGTNEKLFF
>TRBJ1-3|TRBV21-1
CASSKEPGGLGNTIYF
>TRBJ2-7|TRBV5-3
CASSLLGSGEQYF
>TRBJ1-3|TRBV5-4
CASSLSGGPGNTIYF
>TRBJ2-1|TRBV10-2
CASKALAGFYNEQFF
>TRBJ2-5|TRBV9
CASSVGWSETQYF
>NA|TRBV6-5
CASSQVGYGEQYF
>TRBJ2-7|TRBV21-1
CATPGQGAYEQYF
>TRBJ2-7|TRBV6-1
CASSEGTGVRLHEQYF
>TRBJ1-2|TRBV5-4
CASSGDSVYGYTF
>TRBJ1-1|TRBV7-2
CATFRGMNTEAFF
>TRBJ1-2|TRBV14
CASSQERLGRYSSYTF
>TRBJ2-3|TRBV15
CATSTAGGQSYTDTQYF
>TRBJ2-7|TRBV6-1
CASSDPLDEQYF
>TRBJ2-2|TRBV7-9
CASSPGEAPTTGELFF
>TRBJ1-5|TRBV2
CASSEKGREGNQPQHF
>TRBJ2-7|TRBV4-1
CASSPQFWGRGEQYF
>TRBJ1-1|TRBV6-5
CASRTTTAPNTEAFF
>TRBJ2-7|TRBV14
CASSQGTKQYF
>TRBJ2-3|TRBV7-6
CASSKSGDTQYF
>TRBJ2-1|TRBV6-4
CASSAQGLAGNEQFF
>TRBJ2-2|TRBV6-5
CASRRQITAGELFF
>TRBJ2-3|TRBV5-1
CASSLVGGQAYTDTQYF
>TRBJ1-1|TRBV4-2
CASSQEARGLNTEAFF
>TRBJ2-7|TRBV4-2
CASSQGSGSYEQYF
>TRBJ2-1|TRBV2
CASSELGETYNEQFF
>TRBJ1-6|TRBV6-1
CASRAENSPLHF
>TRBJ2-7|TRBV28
CASSGDRVRYEQYF
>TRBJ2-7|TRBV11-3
CASSLGSGIGSEQYF
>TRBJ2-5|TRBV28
CASSLLGRAKTQYF
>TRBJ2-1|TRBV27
CASSHRTGYDHEQFF
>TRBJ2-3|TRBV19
CASSRAGLGTDTQYF
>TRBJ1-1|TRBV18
CASSANRDTEAFF
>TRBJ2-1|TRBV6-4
CASSVEGHSYNEQFF
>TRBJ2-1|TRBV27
CASSYGLAVYNEQFF
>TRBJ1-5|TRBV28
CASSGQVNQPQHF
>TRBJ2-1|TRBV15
CATSRTRTGINEQFF
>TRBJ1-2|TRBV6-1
CASSGQGRYGYTF
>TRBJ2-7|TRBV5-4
CASSLVGRSYEQYF
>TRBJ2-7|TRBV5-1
CASSLTARAFYEQYF
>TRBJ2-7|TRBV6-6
CASSYRGQDGEQYF
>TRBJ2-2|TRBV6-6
CASSYSTHSGELFF
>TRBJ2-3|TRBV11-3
CASSPTFRGPTDTQYF
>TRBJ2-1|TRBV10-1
CASSENPAKHEQFF
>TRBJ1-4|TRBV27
CASSYEGDEKLFF
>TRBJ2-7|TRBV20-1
CSARFANEQYF
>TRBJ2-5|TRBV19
CASSIVGVQETQYF
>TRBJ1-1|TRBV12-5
CASGSDGNTEAFF
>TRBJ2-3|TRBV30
CAWRGDRGRDTQYF
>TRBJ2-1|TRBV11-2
CASTEGNEQFF
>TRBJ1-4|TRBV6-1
CASSEAPGAANEKLFF